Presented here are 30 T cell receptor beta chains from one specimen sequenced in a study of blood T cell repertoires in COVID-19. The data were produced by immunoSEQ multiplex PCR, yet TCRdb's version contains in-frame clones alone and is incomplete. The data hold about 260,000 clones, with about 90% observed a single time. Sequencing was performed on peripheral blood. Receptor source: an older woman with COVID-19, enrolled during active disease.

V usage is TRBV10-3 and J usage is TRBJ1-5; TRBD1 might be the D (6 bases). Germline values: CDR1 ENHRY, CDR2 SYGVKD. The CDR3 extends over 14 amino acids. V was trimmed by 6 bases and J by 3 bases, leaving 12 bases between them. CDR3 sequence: CAIRDSSNNQPQHF. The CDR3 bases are TGTGCCATCAGGGACAGTTCTAACAATCAGCCCCAGCATTTT.

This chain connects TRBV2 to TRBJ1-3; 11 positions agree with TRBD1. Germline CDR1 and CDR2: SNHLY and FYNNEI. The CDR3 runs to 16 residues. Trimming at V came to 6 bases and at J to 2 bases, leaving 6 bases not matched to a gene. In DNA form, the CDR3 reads TGTGCCAGCAGAATCGGGGGACAGGGGGCTGGAAACACCATATATTTT. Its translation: CASRIGGQGAGNTIYF.

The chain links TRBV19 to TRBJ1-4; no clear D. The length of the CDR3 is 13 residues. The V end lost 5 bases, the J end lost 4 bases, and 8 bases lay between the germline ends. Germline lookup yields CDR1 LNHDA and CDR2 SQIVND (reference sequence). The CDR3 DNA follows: TGTGCCAGTAGTCCAGTCTTTAATGAAAAACTGTTTTTT. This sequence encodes CASSPVFNEKLFF.

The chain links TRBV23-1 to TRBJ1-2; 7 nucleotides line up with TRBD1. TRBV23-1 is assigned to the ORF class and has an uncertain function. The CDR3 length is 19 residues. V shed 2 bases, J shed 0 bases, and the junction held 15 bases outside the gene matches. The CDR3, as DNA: TGCGCCAGCAGTCAAACAGGGGCTAAACAGGTCGGAGCTAACTATGGCTACACCTTC. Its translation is CASSQTGAKQVGANYGYTF.

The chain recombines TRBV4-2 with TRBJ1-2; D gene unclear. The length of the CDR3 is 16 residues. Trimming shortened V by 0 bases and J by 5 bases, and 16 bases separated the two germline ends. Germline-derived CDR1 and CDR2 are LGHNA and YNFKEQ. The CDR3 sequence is CASSQDFGDPAYGYTF. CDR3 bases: TGTGCCAGCAGCCAAGATTTCGGGGATCCCGCTTATGGCTACACCTTC.

This CDR3 reads CASRTGGDTEAFF. For the CDR3, the DNA is TGTGCCAGCAGAACGGGGGGGGACACTGAAGCTTTCTTT. This chain connects TRBV6-7 to TRBJ1-1; D is perhaps TRBD1 (5 bases). TRBV6-7 is an ORF for which the function is uncertain. The CDR3 is made up of 13 amino acids. V shed 6 bases and J shed 3 bases, with 11 bases lying between them.

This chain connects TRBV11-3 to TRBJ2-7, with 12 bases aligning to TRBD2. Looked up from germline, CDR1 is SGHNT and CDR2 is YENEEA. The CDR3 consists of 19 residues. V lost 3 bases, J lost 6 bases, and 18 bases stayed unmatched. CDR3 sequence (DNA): TGTGCCAGCAGCTTCAGAGGGACTAGCGGGCTCCCCCTGATATCCGAGCAGTACTTC. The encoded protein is CASSFRGTSGLPLISEQYF.

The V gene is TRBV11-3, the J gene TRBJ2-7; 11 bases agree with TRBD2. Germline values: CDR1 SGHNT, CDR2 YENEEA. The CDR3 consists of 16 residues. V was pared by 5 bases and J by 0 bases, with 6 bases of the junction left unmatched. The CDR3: CASSERLAGSSYEQYF. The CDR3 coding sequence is TGTGCCAGCAGCGAACGACTAGCGGGAAGCTCCTACGAGCAGTACTTC.

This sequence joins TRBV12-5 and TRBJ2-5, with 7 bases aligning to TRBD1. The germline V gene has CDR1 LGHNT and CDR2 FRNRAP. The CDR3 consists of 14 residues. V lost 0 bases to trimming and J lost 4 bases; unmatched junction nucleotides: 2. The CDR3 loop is CASGLVRQGETQYF. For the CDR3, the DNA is TGTGCTAGTGGTTTGGTACGACAGGGAGAGACCCAGTACTTC.

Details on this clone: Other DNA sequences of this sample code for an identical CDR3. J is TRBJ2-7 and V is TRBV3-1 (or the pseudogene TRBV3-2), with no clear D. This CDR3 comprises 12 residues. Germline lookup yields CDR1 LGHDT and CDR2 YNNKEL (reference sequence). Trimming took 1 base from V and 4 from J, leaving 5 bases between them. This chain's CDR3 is CASSQAGYEQYF. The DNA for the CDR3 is TGTGCCAGCAGCCAAGCGGGTTACGAGCAGTACTTC.

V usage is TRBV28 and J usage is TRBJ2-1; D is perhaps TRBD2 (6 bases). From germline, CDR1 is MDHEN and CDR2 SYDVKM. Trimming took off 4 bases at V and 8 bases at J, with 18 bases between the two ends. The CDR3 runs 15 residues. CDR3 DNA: TGTGCCAGCAGTTCGGTCGGAGGGCAAATCTATGAGCAGTTCTTC. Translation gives CASSSVGGQIYEQFF. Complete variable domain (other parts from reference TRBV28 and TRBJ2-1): DVKVTQSSRYLVKRTGEKVFLECVQDMDHENMFWYRQDPGLGLRLIYFSYDVKMKEKGDIPEGYSVSREKKERFSLILESASTNQTSMYLCASSSVGGQIYEQFFGPGTRLTVL.

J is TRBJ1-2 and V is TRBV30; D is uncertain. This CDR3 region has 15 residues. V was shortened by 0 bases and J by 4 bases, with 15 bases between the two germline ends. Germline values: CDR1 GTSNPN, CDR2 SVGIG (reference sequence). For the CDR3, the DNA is TGTGCCTGGAGTGTACGACGTCTCGGAGCCTATGGCTACACCTTC. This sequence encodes CAWSVRRLGAYGYTF.

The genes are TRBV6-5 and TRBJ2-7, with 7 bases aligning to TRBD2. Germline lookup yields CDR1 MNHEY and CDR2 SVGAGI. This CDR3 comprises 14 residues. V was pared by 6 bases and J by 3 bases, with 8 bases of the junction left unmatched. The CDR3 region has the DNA TGTGCCAGCAGCTTAGCGGGCTACCGCTACGAGCAGTACTTC. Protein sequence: CASSLAGYRYEQYF.

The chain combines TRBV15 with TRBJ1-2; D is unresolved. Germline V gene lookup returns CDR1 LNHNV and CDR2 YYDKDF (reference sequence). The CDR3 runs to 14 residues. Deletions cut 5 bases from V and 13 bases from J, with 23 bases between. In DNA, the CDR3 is TGTGCCACCAGCCCCTCCGGAGGTTCCCTCTCTAGCACCTTC. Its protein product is CATSPSGGSLSSTF.

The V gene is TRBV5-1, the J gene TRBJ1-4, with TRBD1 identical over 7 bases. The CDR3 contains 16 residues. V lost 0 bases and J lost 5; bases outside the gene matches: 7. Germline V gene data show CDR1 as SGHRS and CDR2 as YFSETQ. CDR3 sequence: CASSLAGTEDNEKLFF. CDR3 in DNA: TGCGCCAGCAGCTTGGCCGGGACAGAGGACAATGAAAAACTGTTTTTT.

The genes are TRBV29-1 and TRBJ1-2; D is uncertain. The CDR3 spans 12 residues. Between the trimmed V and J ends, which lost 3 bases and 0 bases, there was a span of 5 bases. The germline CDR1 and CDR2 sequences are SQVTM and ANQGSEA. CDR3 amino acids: CSVDTTNYGYTF. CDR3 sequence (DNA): TGCAGCGTTGACACTACTAACTATGGCTACACCTTC. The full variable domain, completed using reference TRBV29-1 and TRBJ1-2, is SAVISQKPSRDICQRGTSLTIQCQVDSQVTMMFWYRQQPGQSLTLIATANQGSEATYESGFVIDKFPISRPNLTFSTLTVSNMSPEDSSIYLCSVDTTNYGYTFGSGTRLTVV.

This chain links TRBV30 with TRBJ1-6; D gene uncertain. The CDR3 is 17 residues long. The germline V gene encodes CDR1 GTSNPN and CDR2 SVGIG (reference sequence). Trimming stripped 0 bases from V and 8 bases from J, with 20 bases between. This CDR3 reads CAWSVSSLSGLYSPLHF. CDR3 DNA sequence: TGTGCCTGGAGTGTAAGCTCTCTATCAGGACTTTATTCACCCCTCCACTTT.

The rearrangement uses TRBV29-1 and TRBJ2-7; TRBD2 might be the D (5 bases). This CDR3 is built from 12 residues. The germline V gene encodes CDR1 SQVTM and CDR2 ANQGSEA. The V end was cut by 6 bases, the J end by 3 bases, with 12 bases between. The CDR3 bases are TGCAGCGTCGGGGATGAGGGCTACGAGCAGTACTTC. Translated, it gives CSVGDEGYEQYF.

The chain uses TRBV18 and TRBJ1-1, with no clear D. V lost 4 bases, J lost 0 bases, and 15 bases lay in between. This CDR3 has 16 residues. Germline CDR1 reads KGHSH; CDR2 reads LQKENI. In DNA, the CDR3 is TGTGCCAGCTCACTAGCGGGAACCCTCATGAACACTGAAGCTTTCTTT. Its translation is CASSLAGTLMNTEAFF.

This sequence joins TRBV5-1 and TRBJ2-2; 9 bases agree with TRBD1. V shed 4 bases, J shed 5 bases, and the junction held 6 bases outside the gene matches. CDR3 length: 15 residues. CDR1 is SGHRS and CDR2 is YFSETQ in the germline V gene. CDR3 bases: TGCGCCAGCAGCCCCCGGACAGGGGAGACCGGGGAGCTGTTTTTT. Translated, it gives CASSPRTGETGELFF.

CDR3 sequence (DNA): TGTGCCAGCAGCGCCCCGCTTACAGTGAACACTGAAGCTTTCTTT. This encodes CASSAPLTVNTEAFF. The chain couples TRBV2 to TRBJ1-1; D gene unclear. CDR1 and CDR2 from the germline V gene are SNHLY and FYNNEI. Trimming took off 6 bases at V and 0 bases at J, with 14 bases between the two ends. This CDR3 has 15 amino acids.

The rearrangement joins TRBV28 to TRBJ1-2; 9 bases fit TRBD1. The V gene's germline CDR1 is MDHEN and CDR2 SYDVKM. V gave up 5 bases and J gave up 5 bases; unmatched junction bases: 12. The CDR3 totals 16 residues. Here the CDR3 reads CASSPLDRGENYGYTF. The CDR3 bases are TGTGCCAGCAGTCCTTTGGACAGGGGCGAAAATTATGGCTACACCTTC.

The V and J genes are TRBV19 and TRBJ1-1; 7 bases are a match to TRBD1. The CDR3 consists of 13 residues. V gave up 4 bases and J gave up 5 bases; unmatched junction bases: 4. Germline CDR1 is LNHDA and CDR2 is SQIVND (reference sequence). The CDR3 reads CASSKLQGTEAFF. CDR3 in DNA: TGTGCCAGTAGTAAATTACAGGGGACTGAAGCTTTCTTT.

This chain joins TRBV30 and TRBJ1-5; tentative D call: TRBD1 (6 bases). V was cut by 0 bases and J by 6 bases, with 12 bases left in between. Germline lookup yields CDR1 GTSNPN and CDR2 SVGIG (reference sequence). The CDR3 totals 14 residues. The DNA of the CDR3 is TGTGCCTGGAGTGTAAGGGGGGGGTCTCAGCCCCAGCATTTT. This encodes CAWSVRGGSQPQHF.

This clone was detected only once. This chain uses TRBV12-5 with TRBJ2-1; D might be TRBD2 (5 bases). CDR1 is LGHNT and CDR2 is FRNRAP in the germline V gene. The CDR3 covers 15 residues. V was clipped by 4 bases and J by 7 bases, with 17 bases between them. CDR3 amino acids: CASGSTGRVVNEQFF. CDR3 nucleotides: TGTGCTAGTGGTTCGACTGGGCGGGTGGTGAATGAGCAGTTCTTC.

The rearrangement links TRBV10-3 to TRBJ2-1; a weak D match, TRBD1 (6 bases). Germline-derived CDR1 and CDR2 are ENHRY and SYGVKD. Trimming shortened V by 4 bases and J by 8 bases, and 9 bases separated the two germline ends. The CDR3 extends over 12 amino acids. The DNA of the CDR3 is TGTGCCATCAGTGTGAAGGGGGATGAGCAGTTCTTC. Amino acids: CAISVKGDEQFF.

CDR3 amino acids: CAISDQNTGELFF. CDR3 bases: TGTGCCATCAGTGATCAGAACACCGGGGAGCTGTTTTTT. The rearrangement links TRBV10-3 to TRBJ2-2; D uncertain. V shed 3 bases and J shed 1 base, with 3 bases lying between them. Per the germline V gene, CDR1 is ENHRY and CDR2 is SYGVKD. The CDR3 is made up of 13 amino acids.

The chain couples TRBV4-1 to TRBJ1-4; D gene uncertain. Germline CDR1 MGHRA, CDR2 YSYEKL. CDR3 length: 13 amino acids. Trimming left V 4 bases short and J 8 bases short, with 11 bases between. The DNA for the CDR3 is TGCGCCAGCAGCCTCGGAGTGAGGGAAAAACTGTTTTTT. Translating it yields CASSLGVREKLFF.

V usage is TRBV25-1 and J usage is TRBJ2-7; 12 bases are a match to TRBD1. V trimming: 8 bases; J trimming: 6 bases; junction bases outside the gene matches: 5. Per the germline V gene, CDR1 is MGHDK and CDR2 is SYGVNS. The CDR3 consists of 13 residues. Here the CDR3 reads CASGRDRGPEQYF. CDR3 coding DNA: TGTGCCAGCGGCCGGGACAGGGGGCCCGAGCAGTACTTC.

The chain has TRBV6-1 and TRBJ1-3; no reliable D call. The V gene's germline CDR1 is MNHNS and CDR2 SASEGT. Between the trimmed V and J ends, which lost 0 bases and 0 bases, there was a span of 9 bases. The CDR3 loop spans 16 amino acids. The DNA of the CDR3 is TGTGCCAGCAGTGAAGCGCTAATCCTCTCTGGAAACACCATATATTTT. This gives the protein CASSEALILSGNTIYF.